This record concerns one TCR beta chain sequence. The V gene's germline CDR1 is MNHEY and CDR2 SVGEGT. This CDR3 region has 13 residues. Trimming took off 6 bases at V and 0 bases at J, with 8 bases between the two ends. In contrast to the negatively isolated CD8+ and CD4+ T cells, TEMRA cells were FACS-enriched. These data originate in a study of CD8 T cells in Susac syndrome. Reverse transcription of roughly 0.45 to 1 ug RNA was carried out with random hexamers. Amplification of TCR beta CDR3 across 54 Vbeta and 13 Jbeta was performed with immunoSEQ multiplex PCR. In TCRdb, the immunoSEQ multiplex PCR reads were re-called with MiXCR into one record per CDR3 protein. The sample records hundreds of thousands of distinct CDR3 sequences, 93% being singletons.

The receptor comes from a human donor with multiple sclerosis. Sequenced input: CD4+ T cells from PBMCs. The rearrangement joins TRBV6-2 or TRBV6-3 to TRBJ1-1; D not resolved. CDR3 sequence: CASRTDMNTEAFF. In nucleotides, the CDR3 is TGTGCCAGCAGGACCGATATGAACACTGAAGCTTTCTTT.